Shown below are 27 T cell receptor beta chains from a single sample sequenced in a study of graft-versus-host responses after intestinal transplantation. Their recognized antigens are unknown. TCRdb keeps only in-frame clones here, not all; method: immunoSEQ multiplex PCR. The sample has 150,000 or so clones; roughly 91% are singletons. The specimen comprised unstimulated CD4+ T cells sorted from spleen or lymph node cells, sampled before intestinal transplant. Source of these receptors: a human donor who received an intestinal transplant.

The chain couples TRBV7-6 to TRBJ2-6; the match to TRBD2 covers 9 bases. The CDR3 is 17 residues long. The V segment lost 1 base and the J segment 0 bases; nucleotides outside the gene matches: 1. CDR1 is SGHVS and CDR2 is FNYEAQ in the germline V gene. The CDR3 is CASSLVAGASGANVLTF. The DNA of the CDR3 is TGTGCCAGCAGCTTAGTAGCGGGAGCCTCTGGGGCCAACGTCCTGACTTTC. The whole variable domain, filled in from reference TRBV7-6 and TRBJ2-6, reads GAGVSQSPRYKVTKRGQDVALRCDPISGHVSLYWYRQALGQGPEFLTYFNYEAQQDKSGLPNDRFSAERPEGSISTLTIQRTEQRDSAMYRCASSLVAGASGANVLTFGAGSRLTVL.

The genes are TRBV27 and TRBJ1-1; 8 positions match TRBD1. Germline V gives CDR1 MNHEY, CDR2 SMNVEV (reference sequence). This CDR3 is 15 amino acids long. Losses at the gene ends were 6 bases for V and 5 bases for J; bases not matched to a gene: 11. The CDR3 is CASSKLQGARTEAFF. In nucleotides, the CDR3 is TGTGCCAGCAGCAAACTTCAGGGGGCCAGAACTGAAGCTTTCTTT.

This chain uses TRBV6-1 with TRBJ2-3; no clear D. CDR1 is MNHNS and CDR2 is SASEGT in the germline V gene. V was shortened by 2 bases and J by 0 bases, with 12 bases between the two germline ends. CDR3 length: 16 residues. The CDR3 DNA reads TGTGCCAGCAGTGAATCGATTCCAGCTAGCACAGATACGCAGTATTTT. It codes for CASSESIPASTDTQYF.

This clone was recorded once. The rearrangement links TRBV11-2 to TRBJ1-1; D is unresolved. The ends were cut back, 4 bases at V and 1 base at J, with 13 bases in the middle. The CDR3 contains 15 residues. CDR1 is SGHAT and CDR2 is FQNNGV in the germline V gene. Written as DNA, the CDR3 is TGTGCCAGCAGCTCCGGACTGATTCCGAACACTGAAGCTTTCTTT. Translating it yields CASSSGLIPNTEAFF.

The V gene is TRBV4-1, the J gene TRBJ2-5, with 8 positions matching TRBD1. CDR3 length equals 15 residues. Trimming removed 4 bases from V and 5 bases from J; junction bases left unmatched: 9. Per the germline V gene, CDR1 is MGHRA and CDR2 is YSYEKL. This CDR3 reads CASSRSRGPRETQYF. In DNA form, the CDR3 reads TGCGCCAGCAGCCGCTCCAGGGGGCCGCGCGAGACCCAGTACTTC.

The chain uses TRBV11-3 and TRBJ2-1; no clear D. CDR3 length: 13 residues. CDR1 is SGHNT, CDR2 YENEEA, per germline. The ends were cut back, 3 bases at V and 5 bases at J, with 8 bases in the middle. The CDR3 region is CASSLGGHNEQFF. In DNA form, the CDR3 reads TGTGCCAGCAGCTTGGGCGGCCACAATGAGCAGTTCTTC.

V is TRBV15 and J is TRBJ1-2; 8 bases line up with TRBD1. V lost 3 bases, J lost 5 bases, and 8 bases stayed unmatched. Germline lookup yields CDR1 LNHNV and CDR2 YYDKDF (reference sequence). The CDR3 length is 15 residues. DNA of the CDR3: TGTGCCACCAGCAGGGACCGGGACAGGCTATATGGCTACACCTTC. Amino acids: CATSRDRDRLYGYTF.

The V call is TRBV19, the J call TRBJ2-7; TRBD1 matches at 9 bases. V shed 5 bases and J 2 bases; nucleotides not matched to a gene: 7. CDR3 length: 15 residues. The germline CDR1 and CDR2 sequences are LNHDA and SQIVND (reference sequence). The DNA of the CDR3 is TGTGCCAGTAGTGATACAGGGGGCCGGCCCTACGAGCAGTACTTC. Residues: CASSDTGGRPYEQYF.

The chain links TRBV5-1 to TRBJ1-5; TRBD1 might be the D (5 bases). The CDR3 loop spans 13 amino acids. V was trimmed by 4 bases and J by 5 bases, leaving 10 bases between them. Germline V lookup: CDR1 SGHRS, CDR2 YFSETQ. CDR3 sequence (DNA): TGCGCCAGCAGCATAGGGGAGGATCAGCCCCAGCATTTT. This codes for CASSIGEDQPQHF.

The chain carries TRBV4-1 and TRBJ1-1; D might be TRBD1 (5 bases). The CDR3 sequence is 15 residues long. The ends were cut back, 4 bases at V and 1 base at J, with 13 bases in the middle. Germline CDR1 and CDR2: MGHRA and YSYEKL. CDR3: CASSPGFQGNTEAFF. The DNA of the CDR3 is TGCGCCAGCAGCCCCGGATTCCAGGGGAACACTGAAGCTTTCTTT.

The chain uses TRBV5-8 and TRBJ2-5; D unclear. This CDR3 has 11 residues. Germline V CDR1 and CDR2: SGHTS, YDEGEE. Deletions cut 2 bases from V and 13 bases from J, with 12 bases between. The CDR3 loop reads CASSFGPRAYF. CDR3 DNA: TGTGCCAGCAGCTTTGGGCCTCGTGCGTACTTC.

The chain combines TRBV30 with TRBJ1-3; D gene ambiguous. Looked up from germline, CDR1 is GTSNPN and CDR2 is SVGIG (reference sequence). The CDR3 spans 11 residues. Trimming shortened V by 5 bases and J by 3 bases, and 5 bases separated the two germline ends. The CDR3 DNA is TGTGCCTGGCTCAATGGAAACACCATATATTTT. This translates into CAWLNGNTIYF.

The chain recombines TRBV2 with TRBJ1-1, with TRBD1 identical over 9 bases. Trimming cost V 4 bases and J 4 bases; bases outside gene matches: 4. Germline lookup yields CDR1 SNHLY and CDR2 FYNNEI. This CDR3 region has 14 residues. The CDR3 region is CASSGGQGGTEAFF. The DNA of the CDR3 is TGTGCCAGCAGTGGGGGACAGGGAGGCACTGAAGCTTTCTTT.

In its sample, this clone was seen many times. J is TRBJ1-1 and V is TRBV28; D is perhaps TRBD1 (6 bases). This CDR3 is 14 amino acids long. Trimming pared 1 base from V and 4 bases from J, leaving 10 bases between. CDR1 MDHEN and CDR2 SYDVKM come from the germline V gene. The CDR3 loop reads CASSLSQGRTEAFF. CDR3 nucleotide sequence: TGTGCCAGCAGTTTATCGCAGGGGCGCACTGAAGCTTTCTTT.

The gene calls are TRBV6-5 and TRBJ1-1; the D gene is possibly TRBD1 (5 bases). The germline CDR1 and CDR2 sequences are MNHEY and SVGAGI. Trimming pared 4 bases from V and 4 bases from J, leaving 13 bases between. The CDR3 has 14 amino acids. In DNA, the CDR3 is TGTGCCAGCAGTTTCGGGGGAGGGTCCACTGAAGCTTTCTTT. It yields the protein CASSFGGGSTEAFF.

The rearrangement links TRBV7-9 to TRBJ1-2; 10 bases match TRBD1. The CDR3 consists of 14 residues. Germline CDR1 is SEHNR and CDR2 is FQNEAQ (reference sequence). V trimming: 3 bases; J trimming: 4 bases; junction bases outside the gene matches: 2. CDR3 bases: TGTGCCAGCAGCTTCGGACAGGGGGGCTATGGCTACACCTTC. Amino acids: CASSFGQGGYGYTF.

This chain uses TRBV2 with TRBJ1-1, with no clear D. The CDR3 sequence is 13 residues long. Trimming pared 0 bases from V and 2 bases from J, leaving 4 bases between. CDR1 is SNHLY, CDR2 FYNNEI, per germline. CDR3 DNA: TGTGCCAGCAGTGAAGCGTTCAACACTGAAGCTTTCTTT. It codes for CASSEAFNTEAFF.

The chain uses TRBV28 and TRBJ1-1; D perhaps matches TRBD1 (6 bases). V was shortened by 3 bases and J by 3 bases, with 17 bases between the two germline ends. The CDR3 is 16 amino acids. Germline CDR1 MDHEN, CDR2 SYDVKM. In DNA form, the CDR3 reads TGTGCCAGCAGTTTCACTGTTAGGGGGATGGACACTGAAGCTTTCTTT. Translation gives CASSFTVRGMDTEAFF.

The chain uses TRBV28 and TRBJ1-5; D is uncertain. The CDR3 extends over 15 amino acids. Germline V gives CDR1 MDHEN, CDR2 SYDVKM. Trimming pared 7 bases from V and 7 bases from J, leaving 20 bases between. The CDR3 coding sequence is TGTGCCAGCACCCCTCGGACGGTCTGGGGACAGCCCCAGCATTTT. Its protein product is CASTPRTVWGQPQHF.

V is TRBV9 and J is TRBJ2-1; perhaps TRBD1 as D (6 bases). The germline V gene encodes CDR1 SGDLS and CDR2 YYNGEE. V lost 3 bases and J 7 bases, leaving 11 bases between the germline ends. This CDR3 region has 13 residues. The CDR3 reads CASSDRQGNEQFF. The CDR3 coding sequence is TGTGCCAGCAGCGACCGCCAGGGGAATGAGCAGTTCTTC. The full variable domain, in which reference TRBV9 and TRBJ2-1 provide the parts outside the CDR3, is DSGVTQTPKHLITATGQRVTLRCSPRSGDLSVYWYQQSLDQGLQFLIQYYNGEERAKGNILERFSAQQFPDLHSELNLSSLELGDSALYFCASSDRQGNEQFFGPGTRLTVL.

The sample holds one count of this clone. The chain combines TRBV19 with TRBJ2-7; 8 bases line up with TRBD2. This CDR3 is built from 14 residues. The germline V gene encodes CDR1 LNHDA and CDR2 SQIVND (reference sequence). V was pared by 3 bases and J by 2 bases, with 3 bases of the junction left unmatched. The CDR3 spells CASSIPGGAYEQYF. For the CDR3, the DNA is TGTGCCAGTAGTATCCCGGGAGGGGCCTACGAGCAGTACTTC.

The V call is TRBV7-9, the J call TRBJ2-5; 8 nucleotides match TRBD1. The DNA matches TRBJ2-7 better at its end, which makes the J call doubtful. The CDR3 has 16 amino acids. Per the germline V gene, CDR1 is SEHNR and CDR2 is FQNEAQ (reference sequence). The CDR3 DNA sequence: TGTGCCAGCAGCTTAGCAGGACAGGGATCATCCTACGAGCAGTACTTC. It yields the protein CASSLAGQGSSYEQYF.

The chain joins TRBV30 to TRBJ1-1; no clear D gene. This CDR3 is 14 amino acids long. The V gene lost 0 bases and the J gene lost 3 bases, with 11 bases spanning the gap. Germline values: CDR1 GTSNPN, CDR2 SVGIG (reference sequence). The CDR3 DNA reads TGTGCCTGGAGTGTACGGTGGGAGGACACTGAAGCTTTCTTT. Translating it yields CAWSVRWEDTEAFF.

The chain uses TRBV6-1 and TRBJ2-7, with D perhaps matching TRBD1 (5 bases). The CDR3 loop spans 14 amino acids. In germline, CDR1 is MNHNS, CDR2 SASEGT. V shed 5 bases and J shed 3 bases, with 14 bases lying between them. Written as DNA, the CDR3 is TGTGCCAGCAGTACTTTACGACAGTACTACGAGCAGTACTTC. Translation gives CASSTLRQYYEQYF.

The chain links TRBV4-1 to TRBJ1-1, with D possibly TRBD1 on 5 matching bases. The CDR3 has 16 amino acids. V was cut by 1 base and J by 1 base, with 13 bases left in between. The germline CDR1 and CDR2 sequences are MGHRA and YSYEKL. This CDR3 reads CASSQVLRGKNTEAFF. The DNA for the CDR3 is TGCGCCAGCAGCCAAGTTTTAAGGGGAAAGAACACTGAAGCTTTCTTT.

The chain carries TRBV5-1 and TRBJ2-6, with unresolved D. The V end was cut by 0 bases, the J end by 0 bases, with 4 bases between. The CDR3 runs 15 residues. Germline CDR1 SGHRS, CDR2 YFSETQ. The CDR3 DNA reads TGCGCCAGCAGCTTGGGACACTCTGGGGCCAACGTCCTGACTTTC. Residues: CASSLGHSGANVLTF.

The gene calls are TRBV27 and TRBJ1-1, with no clear D. V was cut by 3 bases and J by 1 base, with 6 bases left in between. CDR3 length: 13 amino acids. From germline, CDR1 is MNHEY and CDR2 SMNVEV (reference sequence). DNA of the CDR3: TGTGCCAGCAGTTTTATTTCGAACACTGAAGCTTTCTTT. Amino acid sequence: CASSFISNTEAFF.